These T cell receptor beta chains were read from a single sample in a study of blood T cell repertoires in COVID-19. The assay was immunoSEQ multiplex PCR, and TCRdb's table has in-frame clones only and misses some. The table records over 75,000 clones, 78% of them present only once. The specimen was peripheral blood. The source is a human donor in a cohort sampled during active COVID-19. The CDR3 runs from the conserved cysteine through the conserved F or W. D genes are given only for firm matches. Rows may omit the clone size; those that give it use once, few, many or a size class.

clone_size	d_call	v_call	j_call	cdr3_length	cdr3_aa	cdr3_nt
.	.	TRBV21-1	TRBJ2-1	16	CASSKNLPERYNEQFF	TGTGCCAGCAGCAAAAATTTACCCGAGAGGTACAATGAGCAGTTCTTC
.	TRBD2	TRBV5-1	TRBJ2-1	14	CASNSGLADPRQFF	TGCGCCAGCAACTCGGGACTAGCGGACCCCCGGCAGTTCTTC
few	.	TRBV4-1	TRBJ2-3	17	CASSRLPGTSNTDTQYF	TGCGCCAGCAGCCGACTTCCCGGGACAAGCAACACAGATACGCAGTATTTT
.	TRBD2	TRBV11-3	TRBJ2-1	13	CASRGEGVNEQFF	TGTGCCAGCAGGGGGGAGGGTGTCAATGAGCAGTTCTTC
.	.	TRBV12-5	TRBJ2-1	16	CASGFTTESSYNEQFF	TGTGCTAGTGGTTTCACGACAGAGAGCTCCTACAATGAGCAGTTCTTC
.	TRBD1	TRBV6-5	TRBJ1-2	14	CASRPLMTGYGYTF	TGTGCCAGCAGACCACTCATGACAGGGTATGGCTACACCTTC
.	TRBD2	TRBV11-2	TRBJ2-1	14	CASSFTSGMNEQFF	TGTGCCAGCAGCTTTACTAGCGGGATGAATGAGCAGTTCTTC
.	.	TRBV24-1	TRBJ1-5	15	CATSDPGASNQPQHF	TGTGCCACCAGTGACCCAGGGGCGAGCAATCAGCCCCAGCATTTT
.	.	TRBV7-9	TRBJ2-2	12	CASSPGHGELFF	TGTGCCAGCAGCCCAGGGCACGGGGAGCTGTTTTTT
.	.	TRBV13	TRBJ2-1	19	CASSSTSIFGSGMYNEQFF	TGTGCCAGCAGTTCTACCTCAATATTCGGGAGTGGAATGTACAATGAGCAGTTCTTC
once	.	TRBV2	TRBJ2-7	12	CASTLPGYEQYF	TGTGCCAGCACCCTCCCGGGGTACGAGCAGTACTTC
.	TRBD1	TRBV12-3/TRBV12-4	TRBJ1-1	13	CASSPGQGTEAFF	TGTGCCAGCAGCCCTGGACAGGGAACTGAAGCTTTCTTT
.	TRBD2	TRBV5-4	TRBJ2-5	16	CASSLAARGGQETQYF	TGTGCCAGCAGCTTGGCAGCGCGGGGGGGCCAAGAGACCCAGTACTTC
few	.	TRBV27	TRBJ1-3	13	CASSSGPGDTIYF	TGTGCCAGCAGTTCAGGGCCTGGAGACACCATATATTTT
once	.	TRBV29-1	TRBJ2-3	13	CSVGGGNTDTQYF	TGCAGCGTTGGGGGCGGGAACACAGATACGCAGTATTTT
.	TRBD1	TRBV29-1	TRBJ1-1	13	CSADGGQGTEAFF	TGCAGCGCCGACGGGGGACAGGGCACTGAAGCTTTCTTT
few	.	TRBV5-4	TRBJ2-1	16	CASSLESMSSYNEQFF	TGTGCCAGCAGCTTGGAGTCAATGAGCTCCTACAATGAGCAGTTCTTC
.	TRBD1	TRBV5-1	TRBJ2-7	17	CASSLPGQGLFTYEQYF	TGCGCCAGCAGCTTACCGGGACAGGGGCTTTTTACCTACGAGCAGTACTTC
.	.	TRBV28	TRBJ1-1	14	CASTQGSWNTEAFF	TGTGCCAGCACCCAGGGGAGTTGGAACACTGAAGCTTTCTTT
.	TRBD2	TRBV9	TRBJ2-1	17	CASSVGIAGGYYNEQFF	TGTGCCAGCAGCGTAGGGATAGCGGGGGGGTACTACAATGAGCAGTTCTTC
few	.	TRBV5-4	TRBJ2-3	15	CASRILGEATDTQYF	TGTGCCAGCAGGATCTTAGGAGAGGCCACAGATACGCAGTATTTT
.	.	TRBV6-5	TRBJ1-1	14	CASSFRGSGTEAFF	TGTGCCAGCAGTTTTCGGGGGTCTGGTACTGAAGCTTTCTTT
few	.	TRBV7-9	TRBJ1-6	15	CASSLHRTSDSPLHF	TGTGCCAGCAGCTTGCACAGAACTTCGGATTCACCCCTCCACTTT
.	.	TRBV24-1	TRBJ2-3	19	CATSDLEGTAGRSTDTQYF	TGTGCCACCAGTGATTTGGAAGGGACTGCTGGAAGAAGCACAGATACGCAGTATTTT
.	.	TRBV6-2/TRBV6-3	TRBJ1-6	14	CASSTGSGNSPLHF	TGTGCCAGCAGTACGGGAAGCGGGAATTCACCCCTCCACTTT
.	.	TRBV18	TRBJ1-1	12	CASSPPGTEAFF	TGTGCCAGCTCACCTCCGGGCACTGAAGCTTTCTTT
.	.	TRBV19	TRBJ2-3	15	CASSITDSGTDTQYF	TGTGCCAGTAGTATAACCGACAGCGGCACAGATACGCAGTATTTT
once	TRBD1	TRBV2	TRBJ2-5	15	CASRDRGGDRETQYF	TGTGCCAGCAGGGACAGGGGAGGGGATAGGGAGACCCAGTACTTC
.	.	TRBV6-6	TRBJ2-5	13	CASSYHVGGTQYF	TGTGCCAGCAGTTACCACGTGGGGGGGACCCAGTACTTC
.	TRBD1	TRBV4-1	TRBJ1-5	15	CASSLLTGANQPQHF	TGCGCCAGCAGCCTCCTGACAGGGGCCAATCAGCCCCAGCATTTT
.	.	TRBV28	TRBJ1-2	12	CASSFGGHGYTF	TGTGCCAGCAGTTTCGGGGGGCATGGCTACACCTTC
.	.	TRBV14	TRBJ2-3	14	CASSLLGGTDTQYF	TGTGCCAGCAGCCTATTAGGAGGGACAGATACACAGTATTTT
.	.	TRBV7-9	TRBJ2-2	13	CASSMGPTGELFF	TGTGCCAGCAGCATGGGGCCCACCGGGGAGCTGTTTTTT
few	TRBD1	TRBV18	TRBJ2-2	16	CASSPTTGGKTGELFF	TGTGCCAGCTCACCAACGACAGGGGGCAAAACCGGGGAGCTGTTTTTT
.	.	TRBV5-6	TRBJ1-1	11	CASSWRTEAFF	TGTGCCAGCAGCTGGCGGACTGAAGCTTTCTTT
few	.	TRBV2	TRBJ1-5	15	CASSVAGAPYQPQHF	TGTGCCAGCAGTGTGGCTGGGGCCCCTTATCAGCCCCAGCATTTT
.	.	TRBV18	TRBJ2-2	12	CASPENTGELFF	TGTGCCAGCCCAGAGAACACCGGGGAGCTGTTTTTT
.	TRBD1	TRBV5-4	TRBJ2-5	14	CASSSQGAVETQYF	TGTGCCAGCAGCTCACAGGGGGCGGTGGAGACCCAGTACTTC
.	TRBD1	TRBV6-5	TRBJ2-7	14	CATTRDRGAYEQYF	TGTGCCACCACCCGGGACAGGGGAGCCTACGAGCAGTACTTC
.	TRBD1	TRBV30	TRBJ1-6	15	CAWRGKQGLGSPLHF	TGTGCCTGGAGGGGCAAACAGGGGTTAGGCTCACCCCTCCACTTT